Shown below are 15 T cell receptor beta chains from a single sample sequenced in a study of vaccination effects on CD4 cells after COVID-19. The repertoire was sequenced with immunoSEQ multiplex PCR; TCRdb's copy has only in-frame clones and lacks some. The repertoire holds tens of thousands of clones, under 75% seen once, with about 40% in the top ten. These TCRs' antigens remain unknown. ViraFEST assay sequencing came after antigen-specific CD4+ T cells were expanded with viral peptide pools. Isolating CD4+ T cells followed 9 to 11 days of culture. SARS-CoV-2 infection was confirmed by PCR in the person between March and December 2020. Here the sequenced sample was CD4+ T cells from PBMCs cultured with a peptide pool, taken before COVID-19 vaccination. The receptors shown here come from a human donor who had a prior SARS-CoV-2 infection.

V is TRBV29-1 and J is TRBJ1-2, with a tentative D call TRBD1 (5 bases). The CDR3 length is 14 residues. Germline CDR1 and CDR2: SQVTM and ANQGSEA. The germline V and J ends were trimmed by 7 bases and 6 bases, with 21 bases remaining between them. The CDR3 here is CSGGGDAGAHGYTF. CDR3 bases: TGCAGCGGGGGCGGCGACGCCGGGGCGCATGGCTACACCTTC.

The chain joins TRBV6-5 to TRBJ2-7, with 7 positions matching TRBD1. The germline V gene has CDR1 MNHEY and CDR2 SVGAGI. The CDR3 length is 13 residues. V lost 4 bases, J lost 1 base, and 1 base stayed unmatched. CDR3 region: CASSLGQSYEQYF. The CDR3, as DNA: TGTGCCAGCAGTTTGGGACAGTCCTACGAGCAGTACTTC.

This clone was counted only a few times. The chain uses TRBV5-1 and TRBJ2-5; 9 nucleotides line up with TRBD2. Germline CDR1 and CDR2: SGHRS and YFSETQ. Trimming cost V 1 base and J 2 bases; bases outside gene matches: 3. This CDR3 has 15 residues. CDR3 sequence: CASSLSLAGQETQYF. CDR3 sequence (DNA): TGCGCCAGCAGCTTGAGTCTAGCGGGGCAAGAGACCCAGTACTTC.

This clone was seen once. J is TRBJ2-1 and V is TRBV4-2; 12 nucleotides agree with TRBD2. This CDR3 contains 16 residues. J was trimmed by 4 bases and V by 6 bases; bases with no gene match: 7. Germline V gene sequence: CDR1 LGHNA, CDR2 YNFKEQ. CDR3 protein: CASRPTGLAGYNEQFF. In DNA, the CDR3 is TGTGCCAGCAGGCCTACTGGACTAGCGGGGTACAATGAGCAGTTCTTC.

The V call is TRBV2, the J call TRBJ1-1; a possible D gene is TRBD1 (6 bases). V lost 4 bases to trimming and J lost 11 bases, with 23 bases between them. The germline gives CDR1 SNHLY, CDR2 FYNNEI. This CDR3 comprises 15 residues. The CDR3, as DNA: TGTGCCAGCAGTGGATCGACAGGCCTGATCGAAGGGGCTTTCTTT. Protein: CASSGSTGLIEGAFF.

The chain links TRBV7-9 to TRBJ2-7; TRBD2 matches at 7 bases. The CDR3 has 15 residues. CDR1 is SEHNR, CDR2 FQNEAQ, per germline (reference sequence). Trimming cost V 5 bases and J 2 bases; bases outside gene matches: 9. The CDR3 protein is CASSPAGEGTYEQYF. The CDR3 DNA reads as TGTGCCAGCAGCCCCGCGGGGGAGGGCACCTACGAGCAGTACTTC.

This chain joins TRBV5-1 and TRBJ2-5; perhaps TRBD2 as D (5 bases). This CDR3 contains 14 residues. Germline V gene data show CDR1 as SGHRS and CDR2 as YFSETQ. V lost 0 bases, J lost 9 bases, and 15 bases lay in between. This CDR3 is CASSLEPGVGAQYF. The CDR3 coding sequence is TGCGCCAGCAGCTTGGAACCCGGAGTCGGGGCCCAGTACTTC.

There are a few counts of this clone. J is TRBJ2-2 and V is TRBV6-5; perhaps D is TRBD1 or TRBD2 (6 bases each). Germline CDR1 reads MNHEY; CDR2 reads SVGAGI. This CDR3 has 13 amino acids. The V end lost 5 bases, the J end lost 10 bases, and 14 bases lay between the germline ends. CDR3 sequence (DNA): TGTGCCAGCAGTCCCCTCGGGGGCCTGGAGCTGTTTTTT. This sequence encodes CASSPLGGLELFF.

This clone has more than one count but fewer than ten. The chain joins TRBV18 to TRBJ2-3; D unresolved. Germline V lookup: CDR1 KGHSH, CDR2 LQKENI. The CDR3 covers 16 residues. Trimming left V 0 bases short and J 0 bases short, with 10 bases between. The DNA for the CDR3 is TGTGCCAGCTCACCACCGAGTTTGTCTAGCACAGATACGCAGTATTTT. Amino acids: CASSPPSLSSTDTQYF.

The CDR3 here is CASSLDRDRGAQYF. CDR3 nucleotide sequence: TGTGCCAGCAGCTTAGACCGGGACCGTGGTGCCCAGTACTTC. The rearrangement links TRBV11-2 to TRBJ2-5; D is possibly TRBD1 or TRBD2 (5 bases each). Looked up from germline, CDR1 is SGHAT and CDR2 is FQNNGV. The CDR3 covers 14 residues. V was pared by 0 bases and J by 9 bases, with 14 bases between.

This clone was seen more than once but under ten times. The chain has TRBV5-1 and TRBJ1-1; no clear D gene. V lost 4 bases, J lost 1 base, and 8 bases lay in between. Germline-derived CDR1 and CDR2 are SGHRS and YFSETQ. The CDR3 has 13 residues. The DNA for the CDR3 is TGCGCCAGCAGCACCCCCCGGAACACTGAAGCTTTCTTT. Amino acids: CASSTPRNTEAFF.

The chain combines TRBV5-4 with TRBJ2-3; D gene uncertain. The germline V gene encodes CDR1 SGHNT and CDR2 YYREEE (reference sequence). The CDR3 has 16 amino acids. V gave up 0 bases and J gave up 3 bases, with 14 bases separating them. CDR3: CASSLEGLRSTDTQYF. Written as DNA, the CDR3 is TGTGCCAGCAGCTTGGAAGGGCTCCGGAGTACAGATACGCAGTATTTT.

This clone was counted between two and nine times. V gene TRBV6-5 combines with J gene TRBJ1-6; TRBD1 agrees at 8 bases. The CDR3 is made up of 15 amino acids. Germline CDR1 MNHEY, CDR2 SVGAGI. With V trimmed by 0 bases and J by 8 bases, 3 bases remained unmatched. The CDR3 reads CASSYSGQGYSPLHF. The DNA for the CDR3 is TGTGCCAGCAGTTACTCAGGACAGGGTTATTCACCCCTCCACTTT.

Of note for this clone: Compared with germline, one end of the junction differs, possibly owing to a read error. The genes are TRBV3-1 (or the pseudogene TRBV3-2) and TRBJ2-1; 9 bases match TRBD2. The CDR3 has 13 amino acids. Germline V lookup: CDR1 LGHDT, CDR2 YNNKEL (reference sequence). The CDR3 sequence is CASSQIGLAGTIF. The CDR3 region has the DNA TGTGCCAGCAGCCAAATTGGGCTAGCGGGGACGATCTTC.

This chain links TRBV6-5 with TRBJ1-6; D is uncertain. This CDR3 spans 14 amino acids. CDR1 MNHEY and CDR2 SVGAGI come from the germline V gene. Trimming left V 2 bases short and J 7 bases short, with 9 bases between. CDR3 loop: CASSYVADNSPLHF. DNA for the CDR3: TGTGCCAGCAGTTACGTGGCAGACAATTCACCCCTCCACTTT.